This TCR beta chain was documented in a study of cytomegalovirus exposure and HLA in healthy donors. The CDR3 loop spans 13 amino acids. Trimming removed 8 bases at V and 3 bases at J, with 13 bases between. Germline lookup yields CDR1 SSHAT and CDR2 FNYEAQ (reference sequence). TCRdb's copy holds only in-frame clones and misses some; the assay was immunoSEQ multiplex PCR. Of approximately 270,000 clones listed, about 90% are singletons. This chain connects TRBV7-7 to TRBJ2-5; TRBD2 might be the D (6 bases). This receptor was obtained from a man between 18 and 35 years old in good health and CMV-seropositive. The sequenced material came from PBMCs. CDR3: CASSSGVKETQYF. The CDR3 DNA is TGTGCCAGCTCCTCGGGAGTTAAAGAGACCCAGTACTTC.